This TCR beta chain was documented in a study of blood T cell repertoires in COVID-19. Seattle participants joined during active infection and were tracked over time. V lost 4 bases and J lost 12, with 12 bases in between. Per germline, CDR1 LNHDA and CDR2 SQIVND (reference sequence). The CDR3 runs to 12 residues. The method was immunoSEQ multiplex PCR; TCRdb's version includes in-frame clones alone and lacks a portion of them. The table lists about 160,000 clones, about nine tenths of them singletons. The sample was peripheral blood. This sequence joins TRBV19 and TRBJ1-4; TRBD1 is a possible D gene (5 bases). This clonotype originated in a man aged 25-40 years with COVID-19, enrolled during active disease. CDR3 in amino acids: CASSNRGLELFF. CDR3 nucleotides: TGTGCCAGTAGTAATCGGGGGTTAGAACTGTTTTTT.